The 18 T cell receptor beta chains given below trace back to one sample, sequenced in a study of blood T cell repertoires in COVID-19. Generated by immunoSEQ multiplex PCR, the TCRdb table keeps only in-frame clones and is missing some. Of roughly 230,000 clones detected, around 90% appear once; the ten largest clones hold approximately 0.7%. Sequencing input: peripheral blood. The source is a human donor in a cohort sampled during active COVID-19.

CDR3 coding DNA: TGTGCCAGCAGTTACTCCAATCATTCACCCCTCCACTTT. Translation: CASSYSNHSPLHF. This rearrangement joins TRBV6-2 or TRBV6-3 to TRBJ1-6; D is undetermined. The germline V gene encodes CDR1 MNHEY and CDR2 SVGEGT. The ends were cut back, 0 bases at V and 8 bases at J, with 5 bases in the middle. This CDR3 has 13 amino acids.

The genes are TRBV5-6 and TRBJ1-6, with D hard to call. Germline CDR1 SGHDT, CDR2 YYEEEE. Deletions cut 0 bases from V and 1 base from J, with 2 bases between. CDR3 size: 14 residues. CDR3 sequence reads: CASSLASYNSPLHF. CDR3 coding DNA: TGTGCCAGCAGCTTGGCATCCTATAATTCACCCCTCCACTTT.

The V gene is TRBV28, the J gene TRBJ2-5, with 7 bases matching TRBD2. CDR3 size: 11 residues. With 7 bases clipped from V and 4 bases from J, the junction kept 0 bases outside the gene matches. Germline V gives CDR1 MDHEN, CDR2 SYDVKM. CDR3 in amino acids: CASIAGETQYF. DNA of the CDR3: TGTGCCAGCATAGCGGGAGAGACCCAGTACTTC. Using reference TRBV28 and TRBJ2-5 for the parts outside the CDR3, the full variable domain is DVKVTQSSRYLVKRTGEKVFLECVQDMDHENMFWYRQDPGLGLRLIYFSYDVKMKEKGDIPEGYSVSREKKERFSLILESASTNQTSMYLCASIAGETQYFGPGTRLLVL.

V and J are TRBV3-1 (or the pseudogene TRBV3-2) and TRBJ1-2; tentative D call: TRBD1 (5 bases). Germline V gene data show CDR1 as LGHDT and CDR2 as YNNKEL (reference sequence). The CDR3 has 14 amino acids. V lost 0 bases and J lost 3, with 8 bases in between. The CDR3 here is CASSQEGGDYGYTF. DNA for the CDR3: TGTGCCAGCAGCCAAGAGGGGGGGGACTATGGCTACACCTTC.

The V call is TRBV6-5, the J call TRBJ2-7; D may be TRBD2 (7 bases). Germline assignment: CDR1 MNHEY and CDR2 SVGAGI. The CDR3 has 15 residues. Trimming left V 7 bases short and J 5 bases short, with 21 bases between. The CDR3, as DNA: TGTGCCAGCATCCCGGCGGGGGCGCTTCTTAACGAGCAGTACTTC. This encodes CASIPAGALLNEQYF.

This clone was observed a single time. V gene TRBV2 combines with J gene TRBJ1-6; D unclear. There are 16 residues in the CDR3. The V and J ends lost 2 bases and 0 bases respectively, with 8 bases between them. Germline V gene data show CDR1 as SNHLY and CDR2 as FYNNEI. CDR3 bases: TGTGCCAGCAGTGAATCCGAGAGCTCCTATAATTCACCCCTCCACTTT. It is translated as CASSESESSYNSPLHF.

The CDR3, as DNA: TGCGCCAGCAGCCCAGGTGAGGGACAGGGGGCTCGGGAGCAGTACTTC. The encoded protein is CASSPGEGQGAREQYF. This rearrangement joins TRBV4-1 to TRBJ2-7, with 12 bases aligning to TRBD1. The CDR3 has 16 amino acids. Germline V CDR1 and CDR2: MGHRA, YSYEKL. The trim removed 4 bases at V and 7 bases at J, leaving 11 bases unmatched.

The chain has TRBV7-9 and TRBJ2-7, with D perhaps matching TRBD1 (5 bases). The V gene lost 3 bases and the J gene lost 0 bases, with 12 bases spanning the gap. The CDR3 consists of 15 residues. Germline V gene data show CDR1 as SEHNR and CDR2 as FQNEAQ (reference sequence). CDR3: CASSFLQAPSYEQYF. The CDR3 nucleotides read TGTGCCAGCAGCTTCCTACAGGCCCCCTCCTACGAGCAGTACTTC.

The genes are TRBV28 and TRBJ2-7, with 9 bases that match TRBD1. The CDR3 extends over 14 amino acids. J lost 12 bases, V lost 5 bases, and 14 bases had no gene match. CDR1 is MDHEN, CDR2 SYDVKM, per germline. The CDR3 loop reads CASSPTPRGTGWYF. The CDR3 DNA reads TGTGCCAGCAGTCCCACCCCCCGGGGGACAGGGTGGTACTTC.

The chain joins TRBV11-2 to TRBJ2-3; D is unclear. This CDR3 comprises 14 residues. CDR1 is SGHAT and CDR2 is FQNNGV in the germline V gene. V gave up 1 base and J gave up 6 bases, with 11 bases separating them. This chain's CDR3 is CASSLGRSQDTQYF. The CDR3 DNA reads as TGTGCCAGCAGCTTAGGGCGGAGCCAGGATACGCAGTATTTT.

The V gene is TRBV4-2, the J gene TRBJ1-3, with D hard to call. This CDR3 has 17 residues. Trimming cost V 3 bases and J 0 bases, with 15 bases left between them. Germline V lookup: CDR1 LGHNA, CDR2 YNFKEQ. As DNA, the CDR3 is TGTGCCAGCAGCCAGAGAAACAGTTTCAGCTCTGGAAACACCATATATTTT. This gives the protein CASSQRNSFSSGNTIYF.

This chain connects TRBV6-2 or TRBV6-3 to TRBJ1-5; a weak D match, TRBD1 (6 bases). Deletions cut 6 bases from V and 1 base from J, with 10 bases between. The CDR3 consists of 14 residues. CDR1 and CDR2 (germline): MNHEY, SVGEGT. CDR3 in amino acids: CASSQQGSNQPQHF. DNA for the CDR3: TGTGCCAGCAGCCAACAGGGAAGCAATCAGCCCCAGCATTTT.

This chain connects TRBV19 to TRBJ2-1, with a weak D call TRBD2 (6 bases). Deletions cut 10 bases from V and 9 bases from J, with 13 bases between. Germline CDR1 is LNHDA and CDR2 is SQIVND (reference sequence). There are 11 residues in the CDR3. CDR3 region: CATSIAAEQFF. As DNA, the CDR3 is TGTGCCACTTCAATAGCGGCTGAGCAGTTCTTC.

The chain recombines TRBV3-1 (or the pseudogene TRBV3-2) with TRBJ1-1; D unclear. The germline V and J ends were trimmed by 2 bases and 4 bases, with 8 bases remaining between them. This CDR3 has 13 amino acids. CDR1 and CDR2 from the germline V gene are LGHDT and YNNKEL (reference sequence). CDR3 DNA sequence: TGTGCCAGCAGCCAACTGGAGGGCACTGAAGCTTTCTTT. Protein product: CASSQLEGTEAFF.

The chain employs TRBV28 and TRBJ2-7; D is perhaps TRBD1 (5 bases). V was clipped by 4 bases and J by 7 bases, with 11 bases between them. CDR1 MDHEN and CDR2 SYDVKM come from the germline V gene. The CDR3 length is 12 residues. The CDR3 nucleotides read TGTGCCAGCAGTTCCATTACAGGAGAGCAGTACTTC. Translating it yields CASSSITGEQYF.

As to this clone: The identical CDR3 is also encoded by other nucleotide sequences in the sample. The chain links TRBV18 to TRBJ2-7, with 11 positions matching TRBD1. The CDR3 covers 14 residues. After removal of 2 bases from V and 4 bases from J, the junction contained 1 base not matched to a gene. Germline loops: CDR1 KGHSH, CDR2 LQKENI. The CDR3 DNA sequence: TGTGCCAGCTCACCAGGACAGGGGGCGTACGAGCAGTACTTC. Its translation: CASSPGQGAYEQYF.

This chain links TRBV28 with TRBJ2-1, with D tentatively TRBD1 (6 bases). V lost 6 bases and J 7 bases, leaving 10 bases between the germline ends. CDR3 length: 12 amino acids. The germline V gene has CDR1 MDHEN and CDR2 SYDVKM. In nucleotides, the CDR3 is TGTGCCAGCAGAACAGGGTCGAATGAGCAGTTCTTC. Translating it yields CASRTGSNEQFF.

CDR3 residues: CASSRRRGQTAQAFF. CDR3 nucleotides: TGTGCCAGCAGTCGTAGAAGGGGACAGACAGCCCAAGCTTTCTTT. The chain employs TRBV11-2 and TRBJ1-1, with TRBD1 matching over 7 bases. The CDR3 has 15 amino acids. V dropped 6 bases and J dropped 9; count of bases not matched to a gene: 16. CDR1 and CDR2 from the germline V gene are SGHAT and FQNNGV. The complete variable domain, with remaining parts taken from reference TRBV11-2 and TRBJ1-1, reads EAGVAQSPRYKIIEKRQSVAFWCNPISGHATLYWYQQILGQGPKLLIQFQNNGVVDDSQLPKDRFSAERLKGVDSTLKIQPAKLEDSAVYLCASSRRRGQTAQAFFGQGTRLTVV.